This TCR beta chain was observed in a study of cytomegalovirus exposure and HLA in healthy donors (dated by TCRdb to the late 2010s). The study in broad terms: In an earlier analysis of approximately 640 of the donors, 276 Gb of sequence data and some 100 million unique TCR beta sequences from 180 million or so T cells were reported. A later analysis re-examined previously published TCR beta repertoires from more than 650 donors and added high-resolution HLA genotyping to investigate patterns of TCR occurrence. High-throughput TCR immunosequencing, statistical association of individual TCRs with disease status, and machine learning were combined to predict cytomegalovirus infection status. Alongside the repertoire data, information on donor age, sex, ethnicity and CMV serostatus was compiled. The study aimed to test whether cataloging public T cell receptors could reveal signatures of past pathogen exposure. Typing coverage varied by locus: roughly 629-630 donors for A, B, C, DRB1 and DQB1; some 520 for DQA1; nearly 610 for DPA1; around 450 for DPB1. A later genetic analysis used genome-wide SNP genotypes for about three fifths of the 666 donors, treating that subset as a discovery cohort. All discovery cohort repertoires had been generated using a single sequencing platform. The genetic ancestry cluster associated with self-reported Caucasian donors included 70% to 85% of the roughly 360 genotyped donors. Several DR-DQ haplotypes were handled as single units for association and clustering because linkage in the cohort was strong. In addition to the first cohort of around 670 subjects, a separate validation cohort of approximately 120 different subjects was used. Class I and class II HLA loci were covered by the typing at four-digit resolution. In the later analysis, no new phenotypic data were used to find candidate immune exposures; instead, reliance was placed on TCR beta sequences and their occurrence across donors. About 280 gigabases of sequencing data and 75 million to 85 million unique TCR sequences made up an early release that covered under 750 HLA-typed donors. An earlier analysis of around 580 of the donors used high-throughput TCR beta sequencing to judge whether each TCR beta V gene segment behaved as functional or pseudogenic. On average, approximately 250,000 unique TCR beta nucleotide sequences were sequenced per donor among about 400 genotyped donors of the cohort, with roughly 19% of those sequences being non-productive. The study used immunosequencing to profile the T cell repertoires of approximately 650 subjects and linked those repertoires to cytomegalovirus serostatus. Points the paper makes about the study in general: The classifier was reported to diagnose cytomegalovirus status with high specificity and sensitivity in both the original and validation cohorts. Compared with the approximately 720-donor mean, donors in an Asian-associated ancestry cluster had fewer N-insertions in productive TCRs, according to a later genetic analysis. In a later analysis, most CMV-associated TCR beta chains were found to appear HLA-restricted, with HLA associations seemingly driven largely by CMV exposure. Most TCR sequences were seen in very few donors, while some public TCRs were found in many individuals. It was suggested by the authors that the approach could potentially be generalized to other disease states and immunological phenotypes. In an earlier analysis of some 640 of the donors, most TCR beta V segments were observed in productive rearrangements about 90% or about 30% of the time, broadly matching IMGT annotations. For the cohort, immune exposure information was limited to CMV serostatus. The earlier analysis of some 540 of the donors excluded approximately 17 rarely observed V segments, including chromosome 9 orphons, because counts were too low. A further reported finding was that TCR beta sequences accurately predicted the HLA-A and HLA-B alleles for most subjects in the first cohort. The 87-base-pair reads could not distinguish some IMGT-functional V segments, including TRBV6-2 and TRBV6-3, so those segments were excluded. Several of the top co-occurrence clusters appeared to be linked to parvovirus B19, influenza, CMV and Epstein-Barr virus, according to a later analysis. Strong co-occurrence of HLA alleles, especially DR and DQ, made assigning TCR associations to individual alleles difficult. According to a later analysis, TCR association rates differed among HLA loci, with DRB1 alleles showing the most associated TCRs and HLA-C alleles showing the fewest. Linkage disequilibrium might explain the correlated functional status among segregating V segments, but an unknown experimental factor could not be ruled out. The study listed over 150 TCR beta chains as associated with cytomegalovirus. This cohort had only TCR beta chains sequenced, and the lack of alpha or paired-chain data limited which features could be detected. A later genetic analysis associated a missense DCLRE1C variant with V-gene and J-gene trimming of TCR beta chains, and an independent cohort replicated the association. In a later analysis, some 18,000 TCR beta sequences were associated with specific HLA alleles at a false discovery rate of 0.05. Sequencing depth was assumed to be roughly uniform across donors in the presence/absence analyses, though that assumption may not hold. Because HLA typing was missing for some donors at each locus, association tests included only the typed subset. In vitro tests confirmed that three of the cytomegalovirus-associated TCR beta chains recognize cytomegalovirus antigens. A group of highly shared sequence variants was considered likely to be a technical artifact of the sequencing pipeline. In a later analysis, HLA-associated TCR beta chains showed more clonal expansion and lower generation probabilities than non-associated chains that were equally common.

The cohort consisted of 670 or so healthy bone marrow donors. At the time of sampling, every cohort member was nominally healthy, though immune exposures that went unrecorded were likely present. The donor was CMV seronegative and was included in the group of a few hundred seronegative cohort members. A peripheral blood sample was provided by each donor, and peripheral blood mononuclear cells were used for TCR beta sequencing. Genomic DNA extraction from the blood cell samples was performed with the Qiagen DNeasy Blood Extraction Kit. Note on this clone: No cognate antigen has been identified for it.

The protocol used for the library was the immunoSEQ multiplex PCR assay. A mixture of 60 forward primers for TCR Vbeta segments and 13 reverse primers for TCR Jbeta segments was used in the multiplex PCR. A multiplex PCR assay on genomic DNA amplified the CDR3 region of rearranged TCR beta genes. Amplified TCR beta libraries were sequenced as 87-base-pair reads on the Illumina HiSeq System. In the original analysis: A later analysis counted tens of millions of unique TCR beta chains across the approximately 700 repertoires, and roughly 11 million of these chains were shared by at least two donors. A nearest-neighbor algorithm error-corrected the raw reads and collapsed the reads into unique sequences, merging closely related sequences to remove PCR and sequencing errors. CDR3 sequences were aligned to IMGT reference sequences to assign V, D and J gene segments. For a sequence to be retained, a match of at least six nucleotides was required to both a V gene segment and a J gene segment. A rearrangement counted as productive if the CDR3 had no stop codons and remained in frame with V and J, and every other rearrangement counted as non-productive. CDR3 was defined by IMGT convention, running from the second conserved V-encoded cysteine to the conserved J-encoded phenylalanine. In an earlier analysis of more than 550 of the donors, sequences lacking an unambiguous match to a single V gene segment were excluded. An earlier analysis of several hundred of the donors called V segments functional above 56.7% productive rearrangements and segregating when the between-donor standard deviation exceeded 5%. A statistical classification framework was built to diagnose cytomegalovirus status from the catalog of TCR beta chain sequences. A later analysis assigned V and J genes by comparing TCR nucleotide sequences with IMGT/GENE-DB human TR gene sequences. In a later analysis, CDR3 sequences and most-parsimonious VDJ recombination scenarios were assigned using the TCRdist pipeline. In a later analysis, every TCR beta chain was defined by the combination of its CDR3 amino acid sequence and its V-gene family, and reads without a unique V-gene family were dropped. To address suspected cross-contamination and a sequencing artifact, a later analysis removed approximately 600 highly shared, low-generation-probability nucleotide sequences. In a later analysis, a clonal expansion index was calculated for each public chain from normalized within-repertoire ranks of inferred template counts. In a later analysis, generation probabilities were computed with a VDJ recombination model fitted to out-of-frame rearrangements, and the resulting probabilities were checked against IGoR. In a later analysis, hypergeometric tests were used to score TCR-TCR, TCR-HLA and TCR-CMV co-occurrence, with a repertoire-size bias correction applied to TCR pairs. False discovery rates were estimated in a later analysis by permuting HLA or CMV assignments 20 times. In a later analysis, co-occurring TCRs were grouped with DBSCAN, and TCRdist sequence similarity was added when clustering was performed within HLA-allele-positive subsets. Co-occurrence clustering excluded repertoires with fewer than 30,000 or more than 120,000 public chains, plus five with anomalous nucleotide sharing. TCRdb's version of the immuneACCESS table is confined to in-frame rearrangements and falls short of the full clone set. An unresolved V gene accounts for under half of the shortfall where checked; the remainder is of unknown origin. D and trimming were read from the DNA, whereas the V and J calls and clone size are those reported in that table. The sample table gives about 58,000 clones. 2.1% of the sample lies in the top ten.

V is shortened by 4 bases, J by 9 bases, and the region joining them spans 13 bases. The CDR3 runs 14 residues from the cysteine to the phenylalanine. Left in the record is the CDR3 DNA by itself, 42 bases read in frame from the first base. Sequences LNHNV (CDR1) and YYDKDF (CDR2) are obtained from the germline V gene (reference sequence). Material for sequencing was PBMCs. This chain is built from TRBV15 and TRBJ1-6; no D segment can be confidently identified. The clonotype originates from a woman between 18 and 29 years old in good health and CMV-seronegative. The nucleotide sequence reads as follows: TGTGCCACCAGCAACCGGGTCGGGAGTTCACCCCTCCACTTT. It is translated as CATSNRVGSSPLHF.